The 28 T cell receptor beta chains below all came from one sample that was sequenced in a study of identical twins listed by TCRdb under 2016. Receptor amplification or capture employed 5' RACE. Sequencing used an Illumina HiSeq 2000. TCRdb's own reprocessing of the public reads used fastp at Q25 and MiXCR and kept productive beta chains. Records with the same CDR3 protein are collapsed into one entry carrying the most frequent genes and DNA. Recorded for this sample are some 1,700,000 distinct CDR3 sequences; about 31% of them occurred a single time. About 0.25% of the sample is in the top ten clones. Sequenced sample: cord blood. All receptors derive from a newborn girl in good health.

The chain combines TRBV4-1 with TRBJ2-5; TRBD2 matches at 11 bases. CDR1 and CDR2 (germline): MGHRA, YSYEKL. CDR3 length: 14 residues. The trim removed 5 bases at V and 13 bases at J, leaving 12 bases unmatched. The CDR3: CASSVPGLAAELYF. The CDR3 DNA reads as TGCGCCAGCAGCGTCCCGGGACTAGCGGCTGAACTGTACTTC.

J is TRBJ2-3 and V is TRBV12-3 or TRBV12-4, with 12 bases lining up with TRBD2. J gave up 8 bases and V 6 bases, and 18 bases lay outside the gene matches. This CDR3 is built from 18 residues. The CDR3 DNA reads TGTGCCAGCAGCCCCACCTTGTTACTAGCGGGAGGACGAGGTACGCAGTATTTT. This translates into CASSPTLLLAGGRGTQYF.

This rearrangement joins TRBV4-1 to TRBJ2-1; 14 nucleotides match TRBD2. Trimming cost V 4 bases and J 8 bases; bases outside gene matches: 10. Per germline, CDR1 MGHRA and CDR2 YSYEKL. The CDR3 covers 17 residues. The CDR3 DNA reads as TGCGCCAGCAGCCTCCGACTGGGACTAGCGGGAGACTATGAGCAGTTCTTC. Its translation: CASSLRLGLAGDYEQFF.

This clonotype was counted between two and nine times. The chain couples TRBV6-1 to TRBJ1-1, with D possibly being TRBD1 (6 bases). The CDR3 covers 12 residues. Germline assignment: CDR1 MNHNS and CDR2 SASEGT. The ends were cut back, 7 bases at V and 6 bases at J, with 12 bases in the middle. CDR3 sequence: CASTIGGAEAFF. CDR3 DNA: TGTGCCAGCACTATAGGGGGGGCTGAAGCTTTCTTT.

This clonotype was seen many times. The rearrangement uses TRBV5-1 and TRBJ2-3; D is perhaps TRBD2 (6 bases). CDR3 length: 15 residues. The V and J ends lost 4 bases and 2 bases respectively, with 14 bases between them. Germline assignment: CDR1 SGHRS and CDR2 YFSETQ. The CDR3 DNA sequence: TGCGCCAGCAGCCTAGGACTATCCGACACAGATACGCAGTATTTT. Translation gives CASSLGLSDTDTQYF.

V is TRBV7-2 and J is TRBJ2-5; 8 positions match TRBD2. This CDR3 is built from 16 residues. Unmatched junction bases numbered 13, after V lost 1 base and J lost 9 bases. CDR1 SGHTA and CDR2 FQGNSA come from the germline V gene. The CDR3 DNA reads TGTGCCAGCAGCTTAGAGGCGGGAGGCTATCATGGGGCCCAGTACTTC. Amino acid sequence: CASSLEAGGYHGAQYF.

This clonotype has more than one count but fewer than ten. The gene calls are TRBV20-1 and TRBJ1-5; possible D gene TRBD1, 5 bases. Germline V gene data show CDR1 as DFQATT and CDR2 as SNEGSKA (reference sequence). V dropped 0 bases and J dropped 9 bases, with 15 bases sitting between them. This CDR3 is built from 14 residues. The CDR3 DNA reads as TGCAGTGCTAGAGATTGGTGGGGCGATGGGCCCCAGCATTTT. This gives the protein CSARDWWGDGPQHF.

J is TRBJ2-5 and V is TRBV9, with D possibly TRBD2 on 5 matching bases. The V gene lost 3 bases and the J gene lost 5 bases, with 20 bases spanning the gap. CDR1 is SGDLS and CDR2 is YYNGEE in the germline V gene. This CDR3 has 16 amino acids. Written as DNA, the CDR3 is TGTGCCAGCAGCGCAATTTTGGGCCTTTCGGGGGAGACCCAGTACTTC. Residues: CASSAILGLSGETQYF.

V and J are TRBV6-1 and TRBJ2-7; D may be TRBD1 or TRBD2 (5 bases each). In germline, CDR1 is MNHNS, CDR2 SASEGT. Trimming cost V 1 base and J 2 bases, with 9 bases left between them. This CDR3 spans 14 amino acids. CDR3 DNA: TGTGCCAGCAGTGAAGGGGGGATCGCCTACGAGCAGTACTTC. Translating it yields CASSEGGIAYEQYF.

The chain recombines TRBV7-2 with TRBJ2-7, with a weak D call TRBD2 (6 bases). The CDR3 totals 14 residues. Trimming pared 2 bases from V and 6 bases from J, leaving 14 bases between. Looked up from germline, CDR1 is SGHTA and CDR2 is FQGNSA. The CDR3 is CASSLRGSPSEQYF. The CDR3 DNA reads as TGTGCCAGCAGCTTACGGGGGTCCCCTTCCGAGCAGTACTTC.

This clonotype was seen only a few times. V usage is TRBV6-1 and J usage is TRBJ1-2, with 10 bases identical to TRBD1. The CDR3 covers 16 residues. V trimming: 3 bases; J trimming: 3 bases; junction bases outside the gene matches: 7. Germline V lookup: CDR1 MNHNS, CDR2 SASEGT. The CDR3 loop reads CASSERTGGLDYGYTF. Here the CDR3 DNA reads TGTGCCAGCAGTGAGCGGACAGGGGGTTTGGACTATGGCTACACCTTC.

This clonotype has a handful of counts. The CDR3 reads CASSQWGGETQYF. Written as DNA, the CDR3 is TGTGCCAGCAGCCAATGGGGTGGGGAGACCCAGTACTTC. The V and J genes are TRBV3-1 and TRBJ2-5, with D uncertain. Per the germline V gene, CDR1 is LGHDT and CDR2 is YNNKEL (reference sequence). V dropped 2 bases and J dropped 5 bases, with 9 bases sitting between them. The CDR3 loop spans 13 amino acids.

V is TRBV20-1 and J is TRBJ2-4; tentative D call: TRBD1 (6 bases). V lost 6 bases and J lost 3, with 15 bases in between. CDR1 is DFQATT and CDR2 is SNEGSKA in the germline V gene (reference sequence). The CDR3 sequence is 14 residues long. The DNA for the CDR3 is TGCAGTGCCTACACAGGGTTTGGCAAAAACATTCAGTACTTC. This translates into CSAYTGFGKNIQYF.

The V gene is TRBV13, the J gene TRBJ2-7; the D gene is possibly TRBD2 (7 bases). V was pared by 0 bases and J by 2 bases, with 17 bases between. The CDR3 has 17 residues. In germline, CDR1 is PRHDT, CDR2 FYEKMQ (reference sequence). The CDR3 here is CASSLGGPWGGPYEQYF. In DNA, the CDR3 is TGTGCCAGCAGCTTAGGGGGGCCTTGGGGGGGGCCCTACGAGCAGTACTTC.

This clonotype was counted a single time. V usage is TRBV3-1 and J usage is TRBJ1-4; possible D gene TRBD1, 5 bases. CDR3 length: 13 amino acids. Germline-derived CDR1 and CDR2 are LGHDT and YNNKEL (reference sequence). V lost 5 bases and J 8 bases, leaving 12 bases between the germline ends. The CDR3 sequence: CASSRGLGEKLFF. DNA of the CDR3: TGTGCCAGCAGCAGGGGATTGGGAGAAAAACTGTTTTTT. The whole variable domain, remainder taken from reference TRBV3-1 and TRBJ1-4, is DTAVSQTPKYLVTQMGNDKSIKCEQNLGHDTMYWYKQDSKKFLKIMFSYNNKELIINETVPNRFSPKSPDKAHLNLHINSLELGDSAVYFCASSRGLGEKLFFGSGTQLSVL.

The V call is TRBV28, the J call TRBJ2-1; 8 nucleotides line up with TRBD2. The ends lost 2 bases at V and 4 bases at J; junction bases unmatched: 4. Germline CDR1 MDHEN, CDR2 SYDVKM. This CDR3 has 15 amino acids. CDR3 coding DNA: TGTGCCAGCAGTTTAATGAAGCGGGGGTACAATGAGCAGTTCTTC. Translated: CASSLMKRGYNEQFF.

The V gene is TRBV6-1, the J gene TRBJ2-1, with D hard to call. The CDR3 has 15 amino acids. V shed 1 base and J shed 7 bases, with 14 bases lying between them. The V gene's germline CDR1 is MNHNS and CDR2 SASEGT. CDR3 amino acids: CASSEVDLARNEQFF. The CDR3 DNA is TGTGCCAGCAGTGAAGTAGATCTGGCAAGGAATGAGCAGTTCTTC.

The chain couples TRBV24-1 to TRBJ2-4; 10 bases are a match to TRBD2. V dropped 2 bases and J dropped 13; count of bases not matched to a gene: 10. Germline V lookup: CDR1 KGHDR, CDR2 SFDVKD. This CDR3 has 15 residues. The CDR3 coding sequence is TGTGCCACCAGTGATTCCCCTAGCGGGAGAGGGGAGCAGTACTTC. Protein product: CATSDSPSGRGEQYF.

The gene calls are TRBV2 and TRBJ2-7, with D uncertain. Germline assignment: CDR1 SNHLY and CDR2 FYNNEI. Between the trimmed V and J ends, which lost 8 bases and 1 base, there was a span of 9 bases. CDR3 length: 12 amino acids. CDR3 sequence: CASGDLSYEQYF. In nucleotides, the CDR3 is TGTGCCAGCGGCGACTTGTCCTACGAGCAGTACTTC.

A few counts support this clonotype. The CDR3 sequence: CASSLGTGTSPYEQYF. CDR3 DNA: TGTGCCAGCAGCCTTGGGACCGGGACTAGCCCCTACGAGCAGTACTTC. V gene TRBV4-2 combines with J gene TRBJ2-7; TRBD2 aligns across 9 bases. The V and J ends lost 4 bases and 2 bases, in that order; junction bases with no gene match: 9. The germline gives CDR1 LGHNA, CDR2 YNFKEQ. There are 16 residues in the CDR3.

This rearrangement joins TRBV20-1 to TRBJ2-1; maybe TRBD2 (6 bases). Germline V CDR1 and CDR2: DFQATT, SNEGSKA (reference sequence). V lost 3 bases and J lost 0, with 12 bases in between. The length of the CDR3 is 15 residues. The CDR3 coding sequence is TGCAGTGCTAGTTGGGTGGGGGGCTCCTACAATGAGCAGTTCTTC. It translates to CSASWVGGSYNEQFF.

This clonotype was detected a few times. The rearrangement uses TRBV20-1 and TRBJ2-1; 11 bases fit TRBD2. Looked up from germline, CDR1 is DFQATT and CDR2 is SNEGSKA (reference sequence). Trimming took 3 bases from V and 3 from J; bases not matched to a gene: 4. The CDR3 is 15 residues long. The CDR3 DNA is TGCAGTGCTAGCGCCGGACTAGCGGGCTACAATGAGCAGTTCTTC. This gives the protein CSASAGLAGYNEQFF.

Remarks on this clonotype: A read error may be the cause here, since a much bigger clone is one base away. The V and J genes are TRBV29-1 and TRBJ2-7; D is unclear. CDR1 is SQVTM, CDR2 ANQGSEA, per germline. The CDR3 is made up of 13 amino acids. The CDR3 DNA is TGCAGCGTTCGAGGCAGGTTCTCCTACGAGCGGTACTTC. It yields the protein CSVRGRFSYERYF.

The gene calls are TRBV7-9 and TRBJ2-7; TRBD2 aligns across 7 bases. With 5 bases clipped from V and 0 bases from J, the junction kept 7 bases outside the gene matches. From germline, CDR1 is SEHNR and CDR2 FQNEAQ (reference sequence). The CDR3 has 15 residues. As DNA, the CDR3 is TGTGCCAGCAGCGTGGAAGCGGGGCCCTCCTACGAGCAGTACTTC. Amino acid sequence: CASSVEAGPSYEQYF.

This clonotype was recorded a few times. The chain uses TRBV5-4 and TRBJ2-1; D is perhaps TRBD2 (6 bases). The DNA end lines up better with TRBJ2-7; the J call may be wrong. The CDR3 totals 16 residues. Germline assignment: CDR1 SGHNT and CDR2 YYREEE (reference sequence). CDR3 in DNA: TGTGCCAGCAGCTTGGGGCGGGGAAGCTCCTACAATGAGCAGTACTTC. Translating gives CASSLGRGSSYNEQYF.

This clonotype showed up just a few times. The gene calls are TRBV20-1 and TRBJ2-7; TRBD2 aligns across 7 bases. Germline V gene data show CDR1 as DFQATT and CDR2 as SNEGSKA (reference sequence). The CDR3 runs to 13 residues. V lost 3 bases to trimming and J lost 5 bases; unmatched junction nucleotides: 7. CDR3 in DNA: TGCAGTGCTAGTGGGGGAGGGATTCACGAGCAGTACTTC. Translating gives CSASGGGIHEQYF.

The chain combines TRBV20-1 with TRBJ2-1; 12 bases are a match to TRBD2. Per germline, CDR1 DFQATT and CDR2 SNEGSKA (reference sequence). The CDR3 spans 14 residues. Trimming took 1 base from V and 9 from J; bases not matched to a gene: 4. The CDR3 protein is CSARGLAGAAEQFF. CDR3 sequence (DNA): TGCAGTGCTAGAGGACTAGCGGGAGCGGCTGAGCAGTTCTTC.

This clonotype was seen many times. The J gene is TRBJ2-7, the V gene TRBV27, with D hard to call. The V and J ends lost 5 bases and 1 base respectively, with 12 bases between them. The length of the CDR3 is 14 residues. Germline V lookup: CDR1 MNHEY, CDR2 SMNVEV (reference sequence). The CDR3 DNA is TGTGCCAGCAGTCCCTCTAGGGATTCCTACGAGCAGTACTTC. This codes for CASSPSRDSYEQYF.